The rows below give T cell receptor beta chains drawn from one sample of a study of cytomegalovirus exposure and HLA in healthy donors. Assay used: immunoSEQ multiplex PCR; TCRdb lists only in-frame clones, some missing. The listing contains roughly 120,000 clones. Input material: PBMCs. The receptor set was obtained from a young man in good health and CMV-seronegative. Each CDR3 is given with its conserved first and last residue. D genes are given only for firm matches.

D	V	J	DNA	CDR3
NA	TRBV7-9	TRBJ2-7	TGTGCCAGCAGCCGGGAGCGGTTAGGGTTCGTCTACGAGCAGTACTTC	CASSRERLGFVYEQYF
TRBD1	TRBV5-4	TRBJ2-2	TGTGCCAGCAGCTTAGGGGACAGGGGATACACCGGGGAGCTGTTTTTT	CASSLGDRGYTGELFF
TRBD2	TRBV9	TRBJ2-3	TGTGCCAGCAGCATATCAACTAGCGGGGGCACAGATACGCAGTATTTT	CASSISTSGGTDTQYF
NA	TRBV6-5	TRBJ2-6	TGTGCCAGCAGACTTGGGGCCAACGTCCTGACTTTC	CASRLGANVLTF
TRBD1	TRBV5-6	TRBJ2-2	TGTGCCAGCAGTTTTAGAGGGGGCCGAGGGACCGGGGAGCTGTTTTTT	CASSFRGGRGTGELFF
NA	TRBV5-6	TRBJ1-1	TGTGCCAGCAGTCTGAACCAGGTAGAAGCTTTCTTT	CASSLNQVEAFF
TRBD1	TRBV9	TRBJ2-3	TGTGCCAGCAGCCCGGACAGGGCAGAAGATACGCAGTATTTT	CASSPDRAEDTQYF
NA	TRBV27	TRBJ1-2	TGTGCCAGCAGTTTCGGGGGGATTGGCTACACCTTC	CASSFGGIGYTF
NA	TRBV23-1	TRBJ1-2	TGCGCCATAAACGGGGGTTTGACGGGCTACACCTTC	CAINGGLTGYTF
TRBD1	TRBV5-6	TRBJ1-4	TGTGCCAGCACCGGGACAGGGACAACTAATGAAAAACTGTTTTTT	CASTGTGTTNEKLFF
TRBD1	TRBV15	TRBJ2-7	TGTGCCACCAGCAGACCACGACAGGGATCGTACGAGCAGTACTTC	CATSRPRQGSYEQYF
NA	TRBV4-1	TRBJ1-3	TGCGCCAGCAGCCAAGGAGGCAGCCTCTCTGGAAACACCATATATTTT	CASSQGGSLSGNTIYF
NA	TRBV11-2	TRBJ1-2	TGTGCCAGCAGACCAACAGGGCGAAACTATGGCTACACCTTC	CASRPTGRNYGYTF
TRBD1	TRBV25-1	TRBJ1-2	TGTGCCAGCAGTCCACTGACAGGGACTAGTGGCTACACCTTC	CASSPLTGTSGYTF
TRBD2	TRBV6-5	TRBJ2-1	TGTGCCAGCAGCTCTAGCGGGAGGGGATACAATGAGCAGTTCTTC	CASSSSGRGYNEQFF
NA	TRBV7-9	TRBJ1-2	TGTGCCAGCATCGCTCCGGGGGGGATAGATGGCTACACCTTC	CASIAPGGIDGYTF
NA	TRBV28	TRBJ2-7	TGTGCCAGCGGGTCGGGTACGTTCTACGAGCAGTACTTC	CASGSGTFYEQYF
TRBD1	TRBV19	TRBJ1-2	TGTGCCAGTATCACCCCTGGGACAGCTAACTATGGCTACACCTTC	CASITPGTANYGYTF
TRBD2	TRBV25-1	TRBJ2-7	TGTGCCAGCAGTGAACAAAGGCCGGGACTAGGTTACGAGCAGTACTTC	CASSEQRPGLGYEQYF
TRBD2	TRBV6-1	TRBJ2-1	TGTGCCAGCTGTGGCGGGAGTACATCGGGGAATGAGCAGTTCTTC	CASCGGSTSGNEQFF
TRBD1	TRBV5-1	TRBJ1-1	TGCGCCAGCAGCGCACCGGGACAGGGTTTCGCTGAAGCTTTCTTT	CASSAPGQGFAEAFF
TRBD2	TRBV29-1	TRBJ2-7	TGCAGCGTTCGACTAGCGGGGTTCGGTGAGCAGTACTTC	CSVRLAGFGEQYF
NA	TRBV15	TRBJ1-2	TGTGCCACCAGCGGACACAGGGATAGCTACACCTTC	CATSGHRDSYTF
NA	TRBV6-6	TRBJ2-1	TGTGCCAGCAGCGACCCCGGGGCCTACAATGAGCAGTTCTTC	CASSDPGAYNEQFF
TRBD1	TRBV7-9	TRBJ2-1	TGTGCCAGCAGCTTAATCGAGGGACAGGTTAATGAGCAGTTCTTC	CASSLIEGQVNEQFF
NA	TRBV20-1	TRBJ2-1	TGCAGTGCGCCAGACAATGAGCAGTTCTTC	CSAPDNEQFF
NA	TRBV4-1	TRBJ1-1	TGCGCCAGCAGCCTGCTGAATACCGGACAGACAAACACTGAAGCTTTCTTT	CASSLLNTGQTNTEAFF
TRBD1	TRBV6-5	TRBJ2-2	TGTGCCAGCACAGAGACAGGGGGGGAGCTGTTTTTT	CASTETGGELFF
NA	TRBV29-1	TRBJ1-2	TGCAGCGGAGGAGGGGCTTCTAACTATGGCTACACCTTC	CSGGGASNYGYTF
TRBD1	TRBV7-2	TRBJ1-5	TGTGCCAGCAGCTTTAGACAGGGGTCCGATCAGCCCCAGCATTTT	CASSFRQGSDQPQHF
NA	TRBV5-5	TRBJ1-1	TGTGCCAGCAGCTCCATCATTCCTGAAGCTTTCTTT	CASSSIIPEAFF
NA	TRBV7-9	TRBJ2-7	TGTGCCAGCAGCTTACACGAGAGCTCCTACGAGCAGTACTTC	CASSLHESSYEQYF
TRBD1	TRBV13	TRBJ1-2	TGTGCCAGCAGCTCCCCGGACAGGAACTATGGCTACACCTTC	CASSSPDRNYGYTF
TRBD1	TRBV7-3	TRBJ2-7	TGTGCCAGCAGCAAGAGAGGGGGCGACCACGAGCAGTACTTC	CASSKRGGDHEQYF
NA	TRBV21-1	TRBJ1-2	TGTGCCAGCAGAAGGGTCGTAACAGGGGGCGCATTTGACAACGACGGCGTAGGGGGCTACACCTTC	CASRRVVTGGAFDNDGVGGYTF
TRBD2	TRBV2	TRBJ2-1	TGTGCCAGCAGTGAGGGGAGGGTTAATGAGCAGTTCTTC	CASSEGRVNEQFF
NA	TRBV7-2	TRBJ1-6	TGTGCCAGCAGCTTAGGGGGCACCAGTTCACCCCTCCACTTT	CASSLGGTSSPLHF
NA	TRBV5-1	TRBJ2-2	TGCGCCAGCAGGCCCGGACAGATGAACACCGGGGAGCTGTTTTTT	CASRPGQMNTGELFF
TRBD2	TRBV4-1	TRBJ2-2	TGCGCCAGCAGCCAAATCACAACTCCGGGACTAGCGGGAGGGACGAACACCGGGGAGCTGTTTTTT	CASSQITTPGLAGGTNTGELFF
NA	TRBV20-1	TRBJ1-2	TGCAGTGCTAGACTTTCAGCGGGCTACACCTTC	CSARLSAGYTF
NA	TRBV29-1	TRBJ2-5	TGCAGCGTTTCCGACCTGGGGCAGGAGGGAGAGACCCAGTACTTC	CSVSDLGQEGETQYF
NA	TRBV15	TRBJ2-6	TGTGCCACCAGCAGAGGCGGACAGACTGGGGCCAACGTCCTGACTTTC	CATSRGGQTGANVLTF
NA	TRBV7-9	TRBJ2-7	TGTGCCAGCAGCAATATCGTCCAGCGGGCGACCTACGAGCAGTACTTC	CASSNIVQRATYEQYF
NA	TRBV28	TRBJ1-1	TGTGCCAGCACAGAGGAGAACACTGAAGCTTTCTTT	CASTEENTEAFF
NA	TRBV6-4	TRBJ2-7	TGTGCCAGCAGTGGCCCGAGGGTTGGCTACGAGCAGTACTTC	CASSGPRVGYEQYF
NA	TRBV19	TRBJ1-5	TGTGCCAGTAGTACCAGAGGAGGGGTCGGGAGCAATCAGCCCCAGCATTTT	CASSTRGGVGSNQPQHF
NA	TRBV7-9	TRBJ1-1	TGTGCCAGCAGCTCGCAACCCAGGATGAATGAAGCTTTCTTT	CASSSQPRMNEAFF
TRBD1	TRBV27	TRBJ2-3	TGTGCCAGCAGTATACAGGGGAACACAGATACGCAGTATTTT	CASSIQGNTDTQYF
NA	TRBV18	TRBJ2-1	TGTGCCAGCTCACCACTCAGTACAGGCGATGAGCAGTTCTTC	CASSPLSTGDEQFF